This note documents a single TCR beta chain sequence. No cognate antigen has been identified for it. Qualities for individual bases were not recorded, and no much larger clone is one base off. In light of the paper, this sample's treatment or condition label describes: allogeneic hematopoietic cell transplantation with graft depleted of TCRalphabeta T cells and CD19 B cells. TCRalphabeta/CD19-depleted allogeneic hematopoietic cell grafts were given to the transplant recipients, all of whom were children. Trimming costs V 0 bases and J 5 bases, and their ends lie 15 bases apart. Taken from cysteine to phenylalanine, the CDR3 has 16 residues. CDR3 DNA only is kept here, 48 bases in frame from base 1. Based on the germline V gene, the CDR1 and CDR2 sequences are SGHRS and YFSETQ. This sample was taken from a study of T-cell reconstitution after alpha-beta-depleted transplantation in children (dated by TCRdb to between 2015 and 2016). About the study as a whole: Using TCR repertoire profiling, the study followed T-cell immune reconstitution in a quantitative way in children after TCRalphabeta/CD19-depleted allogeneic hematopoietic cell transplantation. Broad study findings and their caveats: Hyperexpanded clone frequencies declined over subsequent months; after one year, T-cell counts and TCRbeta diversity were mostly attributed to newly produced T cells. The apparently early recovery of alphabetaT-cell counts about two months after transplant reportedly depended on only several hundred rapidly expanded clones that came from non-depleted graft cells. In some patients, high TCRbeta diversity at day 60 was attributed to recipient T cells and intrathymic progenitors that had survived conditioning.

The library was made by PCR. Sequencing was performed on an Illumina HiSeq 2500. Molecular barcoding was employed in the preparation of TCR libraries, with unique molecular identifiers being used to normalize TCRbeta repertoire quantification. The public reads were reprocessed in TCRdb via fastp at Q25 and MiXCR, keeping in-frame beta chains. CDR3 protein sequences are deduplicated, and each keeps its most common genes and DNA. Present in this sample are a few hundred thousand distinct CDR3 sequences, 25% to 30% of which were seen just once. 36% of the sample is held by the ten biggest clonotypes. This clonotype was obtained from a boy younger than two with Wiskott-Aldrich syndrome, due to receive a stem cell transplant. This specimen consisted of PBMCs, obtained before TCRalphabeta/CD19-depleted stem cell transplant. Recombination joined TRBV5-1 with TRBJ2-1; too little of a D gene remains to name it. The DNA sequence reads TGCGCCAGCAGCTTGGGTTTGGCGGATATTAACAATGAGCAGTTCTTC. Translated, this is CASSLGLADINNEQFF.